These 10 T cell receptor beta chains were sequenced from one sample in a study of T cells in narcolepsy. This table comes from immunoSEQ multiplex PCR, and its TCRdb copy is limited to in-frame clones, with some not included. Of 25,000 or so clones listed, 75% to 85% are singletons. The sequenced sample was memory (CD45RA-) CD4+ T cells from blood. These receptors originate from a human donor in good health.

The table lists this clone with a count of one. V gene TRBV18 combines with J gene TRBJ1-2; 8 nucleotides match TRBD1. The CDR3 consists of 16 residues. V lost 6 bases, J lost 7 bases, and 16 bases stayed unmatched. The germline CDR1 and CDR2 sequences are KGHSH and LQKENI. This CDR3 reads CASSPSRQGALSGYTF. The CDR3 DNA is TGTGCCAGCTCCCCATCCCGGCAGGGGGCGCTTTCTGGCTACACCTTC.

This chain joins TRBV27 and TRBJ2-7; TRBD1 aligns across 9 bases. Germline V gene data show CDR1 as MNHEY and CDR2 as SMNVEV (reference sequence). The CDR3 is 15 amino acids. Trimming cost V 5 bases and J 6 bases; bases outside gene matches: 11. The DNA for the CDR3 is TGTGCCAGCAGTACCCGCCCGGGACAGGGTCTCGAGCAGTACTTC. It is translated as CASSTRPGQGLEQYF.

V and J are TRBV11-3 and TRBJ2-1; 15 bases are a match to TRBD2. Trimming at V came to 5 bases and at J to 7 bases, leaving 6 bases not matched to a gene. This CDR3 contains 16 residues. Looked up from germline, CDR1 is SGHNT and CDR2 is YENEEA. The CDR3 sequence is CASSRGLAGGANEQFF. The DNA of the CDR3 is TGTGCCAGCAGCCGCGGACTAGCGGGAGGGGCAAATGAGCAGTTCTTC.

The chain joins TRBV27 to TRBJ2-5, with 10 bases fitting TRBD2. Germline assignment: CDR1 MNHEY and CDR2 SMNVEV (reference sequence). The CDR3 spans 14 residues. J was trimmed by 11 bases and V by 4 bases; bases with no gene match: 10. The CDR3 DNA reads as TGTGCCAGCAGTTCAGCGGGAGGGCCTAGGGAGCAGTACTTC. Translating it yields CASSSAGGPREQYF.

This chain's CDR3 is CASSPNGDLNTEAFF. The CDR3 DNA reads TGCGCCAGCAGCCCGAACGGGGACCTGAACACTGAAGCTTTCTTT. The chain employs TRBV5-1 and TRBJ1-1; tentative D call: TRBD1 (5 bases). Trimming shortened V by 4 bases and J by 0 bases, and 13 bases separated the two germline ends. Germline V lookup: CDR1 SGHRS, CDR2 YFSETQ. The CDR3 runs 15 residues.

The chain has TRBV5-4 and TRBJ2-5; TRBD2 agrees at 12 bases. This CDR3 spans 15 amino acids. After removal of 4 bases from V and 4 bases from J, the junction contained 5 bases not matched to a gene. CDR1 is SGHNT, CDR2 YYREEE, per germline (reference sequence). CDR3 nucleotides: TGTGCCAGCAGCCAAGGACTAGCGGGACGAGAGACCCAGTACTTC. Its protein product is CASSQGLAGRETQYF.

The chain carries TRBV2 and TRBJ2-5; 11 nucleotides align to TRBD2. This CDR3 has 15 amino acids. CDR1 and CDR2 from the germline V gene are SNHLY and FYNNEI. The junction had 8 bases not matched to a gene; V was cut back by 6 bases and J by 5 bases. The CDR3 coding sequence is TGTGCCAGCAGACTCCTAGCGGGAGGTCAGGAGACCCAGTACTTC. As protein: CASRLLAGGQETQYF.

V gene TRBV6-1 combines with J gene TRBJ2-6, with D possibly being TRBD2 (5 bases). The length of the CDR3 is 14 residues. Germline CDR1 is MNHNS and CDR2 is SASEGT. V lost 7 bases, J lost 0 bases, and 7 bases lay in between. In DNA, the CDR3 is TGTGCCAGCACGGGGAGCTCTGGGGCCAACGTCCTGACTTTC. It encodes CASTGSSGANVLTF.

The J gene is TRBJ1-1, the V gene TRBV29-1, with 7 bases aligning to TRBD1. The ends lost 4 bases at V and 0 bases at J; junction bases unmatched: 5. The CDR3 runs 14 residues. Germline CDR1 and CDR2: SQVTM and ANQGSEA. The CDR3 DNA reads TGCAGCGTTGTTGGGACAGCCCTGAACACTGAAGCTTTCTTT. Translating gives CSVVGTALNTEAFF.

This chain links TRBV7-2 with TRBJ1-5, with 8 bases fitting TRBD1. V lost 2 bases and J lost 5; bases outside the gene matches: 5. Germline V CDR1 and CDR2: SGHTA, FQGNSA. This CDR3 comprises 15 residues. The CDR3 DNA is TGTGCCAGCAGCTTATCGGGCAGGGGGCATCAGCCCCAGCATTTT. Its translation: CASSLSGRGHQPQHF. Together with reference TRBV7-2 and TRBJ1-5, the CDR3 gives the full variable domain: GAGVSQSPSNKVTEKGKDVELRCDPISGHTALYWYRQSLGQGLEFLIYFQGNSAPDKSGLPSDRFSAERTGGSVSTLTIQRTQQEDSAVYLCASSLSGRGHQPQHFGDGTRLSIL.